The TCR beta chain described here comes from a study of blood T cell repertoires in COVID-19. V was shortened by 1 base and J by 5 bases, with 9 bases between the two germline ends. Germline values: CDR1 KGHSH, CDR2 LQKENI. The CDR3 length is 14 residues. Profiling relied on immunoSEQ multiplex PCR, and the TCRdb table lists in-frame clones only, not all of them. This table holds around 450,000 clones, 70% to 90% found once. The TCR comes from a woman between 18 and 29 years old with acute COVID-19. The sequencing input was PBMCs or T cells enriched from blood (not recorded which). The rearrangement links TRBV18 to TRBJ2-1; D uncertain. CDR3 bases: TGTGCCAGCTCACCACTGCGAAACGACAATGAGCAGTTCTTC. Amino acids: CASSPLRNDNEQFF. The variable domain in full, with the rest retrieved from reference TRBV18 and TRBJ2-1, is NAGVMQNPRHLVRRRGQEARLRCSPMKGHSHVYWYRQLPEEGLKFMVYLQKENIIDESGMPKERFSAEFPKEGPSILRIQQVVRGDSAAYFCASSPLRNDNEQFFGPGTRLTVL.